This T cell receptor (beta chain) originates from a study of blood T cells in healthy people across ages. Using a J-beta primer mix together with a sample-barcoded 5' primer, a second PCR was run for roughly 7 to 11 cycles. TCRdb recomputed calls from the 5' RACE reads with MiXCR, one row per CDR3 protein. The sample lists approximately 2,000,000 distinct CDR3 sequences, more than 35% occurring once. This clonotype was sampled from a human donor in good health. Sequencing used blood.

CDR3 DNA: TGTGCCAGTAGTCGTTTCTCGACAGGTAGCTCCTACAATGAGCAGTTCTTC. Protein product: CASSRFSTGSSYNEQFF. This chain connects TRBV6-1 to TRBJ2-1; possibly TRBD1 for D (6 bases). Germline V gene data show CDR1 as MNHNS and CDR2 as SASEGT. V shed 9 bases and J shed 0 bases, with 21 bases lying between them. CDR3 length: 17 residues.